This TCR beta chain was sequenced for a study of CD8+ T cells in alopecia areata. Study as a whole: Tofacitinib was given for 6 to 18 months, then stopped for 6 months. Notes on the study in general: Resident alphabeta T-cell populations of normal skin are likewise subject to sequencing in scalp samples.

About this clone: Its antigen is still unknown.

The germline V gene encodes CDR1 GTSNPN and CDR2 SVGIG (reference sequence). V was clipped by 5 bases and J by 7 bases; unmatched bases: 4. CDR3 length: 12 residues. The authors extracted RNA and reverse transcribed it into cDNA as the sequencing template. Profiled with immunoSEQ multiplex PCR; TCRdb holds only in-frame clones, not every one. The sample records about 140,000 clones, roughly half being singletons. The source material was CD4+ T cells sorted from blood, sampled at week 0. This clonotype was obtained from a human donor with alopecia areata. The genes are TRBV30 and TRBJ2-7, with TRBD1 matching 11 bases. The CDR3 region has the DNA TGTGCCTGGGGACAGGGGGCGGATGAGCAGTACTTC. It specifies CAWGQGADEQYF.